One and the same sample provided the 27 T cell receptor beta chains below, sequenced in a study of blood T cell repertoires in COVID-19. The table came from immunoSEQ multiplex PCR; TCRdb's copy has only in-frame clones and leaves some out. The sample lists 130,000 to 150,000 clones, around 87% occurring once. The sequencing sample was made of PBMCs or T cells enriched from blood (not recorded which). These receptor sequences come from a woman younger than 45 with acute COVID-19.

The rearrangement joins TRBV28 to TRBJ2-1; the D is unclear. Trimming stripped 8 bases from V and 10 bases from J, with 15 bases between. The germline V gene has CDR1 MDHEN and CDR2 SYDVKM. The CDR3 is 12 amino acids. CDR3 in amino acids: CASETMPREQFF. In DNA form, the CDR3 reads TGTGCCAGCGAAACTATGCCGCGAGAGCAGTTCTTC. Filled out from reference TRBV28 and TRBJ2-1, the complete variable domain reads DVKVTQSSRYLVKRTGEKVFLECVQDMDHENMFWYRQDPGLGLRLIYFSYDVKMKEKGDIPEGYSVSREKKERFSLILESASTNQTSMYLCASETMPREQFFGPGTRLTVL.

J is TRBJ2-1 and V is TRBV19; 10 bases are shared with TRBD2. The V gene's germline CDR1 is LNHDA and CDR2 SQIVND (reference sequence). CDR3 length: 19 amino acids. Losses at the gene ends were 5 bases for V and 0 bases for J; bases not matched to a gene: 13. In DNA, the CDR3 is TGTGCCAGTAGTCCAGGACTAGCGGATGCCACGAGCTCCTACAATGAGCAGTTCTTC. This translates into CASSPGLADATSSYNEQFF.

The chain couples TRBV11-1 to TRBJ2-7; D is possibly TRBD1 (6 bases). CDR1 is SGHAT and CDR2 is FQDESV in the germline V gene (reference sequence). The CDR3 spans 14 residues. Between the trimmed V and J ends, which lost 2 bases and 2 bases, there was a span of 10 bases. As DNA, the CDR3 is TGTGCCAGCAGCTTACTGACAGGAGCCTACGAGCAGTACTTC. It specifies CASSLLTGAYEQYF.

The chain joins TRBV6-5 to TRBJ1-1; D not resolved. Trimming removed 0 bases from V and 5 bases from J, with 7 bases in between. Per germline, CDR1 MNHEY and CDR2 SVGAGI. This CDR3 spans 13 amino acids. The CDR3 protein is CASSYSTGTEAFF. CDR3 bases: TGTGCCAGCAGTTACTCGACGGGAACTGAAGCTTTCTTT.

This chain connects TRBV7-3 to TRBJ2-2; D not certain. CDR1 is SGHTA and CDR2 is FQGTGA in the germline V gene. With 4 bases removed from V and 2 bases from J, the gap between germline ends came to 8 bases. CDR3 length: 14 residues. The CDR3 reads CASSSQENTGELFF. CDR3 coding DNA: TGTGCCAGCAGCTCCCAGGAAAACACCGGGGAGCTGTTTTTT.

The J gene is TRBJ2-1, the V gene TRBV29-1; 7 bases match TRBD1. The V and J ends lost 4 bases and 7 bases, in that order; junction bases with no gene match: 16. Germline assignment: CDR1 SQVTM and CDR2 ANQGSEA. The CDR3 extends over 16 amino acids. CDR3 loop: CSVVGHKRGLENEQFF. The CDR3 region has the DNA TGCAGCGTTGTGGGTCATAAGAGGGGGCTCGAGAATGAGCAGTTCTTC.

The V gene is TRBV6-5, the J gene TRBJ2-5, with 11 bases matching TRBD2. CDR3 length: 15 residues. The ends lost 10 bases at V and 4 bases at J; junction bases unmatched: 11. Germline lookup yields CDR1 MNHEY and CDR2 SVGAGI. In nucleotides, the CDR3 is TGTGCCATCCCCTTAGTAGCGGGAGGGCCAGAGACCCAGTACTTC. Amino acid sequence: CAIPLVAGGPETQYF.

The chain carries TRBV2 and TRBJ1-6, with a weak D call TRBD1 (5 bases). CDR1 SNHLY and CDR2 FYNNEI come from the germline V gene. This CDR3 region has 16 residues. V lost 5 bases and J 0 bases, leaving 11 bases between the germline ends. The chain's CDR3 is CASSRDSSSYNSPLHF. The CDR3 nucleotides read TGTGCCAGCAGTCGAGACAGTAGCTCCTATAATTCACCCCTCCACTTT.

The genes are TRBV10-3 and TRBJ2-2; D perhaps matches TRBD2 (6 bases). This CDR3 is 15 amino acids long. Germline values: CDR1 ENHRY, CDR2 SYGVKD. V was pared by 6 bases and J by 5 bases, with 16 bases between. CDR3 DNA sequence: TGTGCCATCAGCTTGAATACTGCGGGGACCGGGGAGCTGTTTTTT. The encoded protein is CAISLNTAGTGELFF.

CDR3 DNA sequence: TGTGCCAGCTCACCACGGCTAGCGGGAGGGCCCGATGAGCAGTTCTTC. It translates to CASSPRLAGGPDEQFF. The chain carries TRBV18 and TRBJ2-1; 12 nucleotides line up with TRBD2. Trimming took 1 base from V and 8 from J; bases not matched to a gene: 6. This CDR3 is built from 16 residues. The germline V gene has CDR1 KGHSH and CDR2 LQKENI.

This chain joins TRBV27 and TRBJ2-7, with 9 bases identical to TRBD1. Germline V CDR1 and CDR2: MNHEY, SMNVEV (reference sequence). The CDR3 is 15 residues long. V was pared by 5 bases and J by 3 bases, with 8 bases of the junction left unmatched. In DNA, the CDR3 is TGTGCCAGCAGTCGCGCGGGACAGGGTTTCTACGAGCAGTACTTC. This gives the protein CASSRAGQGFYEQYF.

The genes are TRBV19 and TRBJ2-1; D ambiguous. The CDR3 sequence is 12 residues long. V was clipped by 5 bases and J by 8 bases, with 10 bases between them. From germline, CDR1 is LNHDA and CDR2 SQIVND (reference sequence). The CDR3 bases are TGTGCCAGTAGTCAGATAGCTTATGAGCAGTTCTTC. Encoded protein: CASSQIAYEQFF. Full variable domain (outside the CDR3, taken from reference TRBV19 and TRBJ2-1): DGGITQSPKYLFRKEGQNVTLSCEQNLNHDAMYWYRQDPGQGLRLIYYSQIVNDFQKGDIAEGYSVSREKKESFPLTVTSAQKNPTAFYLCASSQIAYEQFFGPGTRLTVL.

The V call is TRBV23-1, the J call TRBJ1-5; no clear D gene. TRBV23-1 is identified as an open reading frame with a role that is uncertain. The CDR3 has 15 amino acids. Trimming pared 7 bases from V and 0 bases from J, leaving 13 bases between. The CDR3 spells CASIAPPYSNQPQHF. The CDR3 nucleotides are TGCGCCAGCATAGCCCCTCCTTATAGCAATCAGCCCCAGCATTTT.

V and J are TRBV7-2 and TRBJ2-1; D is perhaps TRBD1 (5 bases). Looked up from germline, CDR1 is SGHTA and CDR2 is FQGNSA. V was cut by 6 bases and J by 4 bases, with 19 bases left in between. The CDR3 contains 16 residues. The DNA of the CDR3 is TGTGCCAGCAGACTTGACCCAGGGTTAATTTACAATGAGCAGTTCTTC. This gives the protein CASRLDPGLIYNEQFF.

The chain is built from TRBV9 and TRBJ2-1, with TRBD1 identical over 10 bases. The CDR3 sequence is 16 residues long. Germline V gene sequence: CDR1 SGDLS, CDR2 YYNGEE. Trimming cost V 1 base and J 6 bases; bases outside gene matches: 7. CDR3 nucleotide sequence: TGTGCCAGCAGCGTACTATACGGGACAGGGGTCAATGAGCAGTTCTTC. Translating it yields CASSVLYGTGVNEQFF.

The chain carries TRBV5-4 and TRBJ2-5, with 9 bases that match TRBD2. V dropped 0 bases and J dropped 4; count of bases not matched to a gene: 10. The CDR3 is 17 amino acids. In germline, CDR1 is SGHNT, CDR2 YYREEE (reference sequence). The CDR3 here is CASSLGSSPLAGETQYF. The CDR3 region has the DNA TGTGCCAGCAGCTTGGGAAGCAGTCCACTAGCGGGAGAGACCCAGTACTTC.

The chain recombines TRBV6-5 with TRBJ2-7, with D perhaps matching TRBD2 (5 bases). The germline CDR1 and CDR2 sequences are MNHEY and SVGAGI. The CDR3 has 15 amino acids. V lost 0 bases and J 5 bases, leaving 14 bases between the germline ends. CDR3 protein: CASSYSGVGEHEQYF. CDR3 nucleotide sequence: TGTGCCAGCAGTTACTCGGGTGTGGGAGAACACGAGCAGTACTTC.

The V call is TRBV5-1, the J call TRBJ2-4; 8 positions agree with TRBD2. Germline CDR1 reads SGHRS; CDR2 reads YFSETQ. Trimming removed 3 bases from V and 0 bases from J; junction bases left unmatched: 8. The CDR3 is 17 amino acids. Here the CDR3 DNA reads TGCGCCAGCAGCTCCCGGGGGGGCCCCCTAGCCAAAAACATTCAGTACTTC. Protein product: CASSSRGGPLAKNIQYF.

The sample holds a few counts of this clone. The chain carries TRBV5-4 and TRBJ1-2; a possible D gene is TRBD1 (6 bases). The CDR3 runs to 15 residues. V lost 4 bases, J lost 4 bases, and 17 bases lay in between. Germline CDR1 is SGHNT and CDR2 is YYREEE (reference sequence). CDR3 region: CASSVENGQLYGYTF. The DNA of the CDR3 is TGTGCCAGCAGCGTTGAAAACGGACAGCTCTATGGCTACACCTTC.

The chain joins TRBV7-9 to TRBJ2-1, with 9 bases aligning to TRBD2. V lost 5 bases to trimming and J lost 1 base; unmatched junction nucleotides: 3. The CDR3 contains 15 residues. Germline CDR1 and CDR2: SEHNR and FQNEAQ (reference sequence). CDR3: CASSATSGSYNEQFF. CDR3 coding DNA: TGTGCCAGCAGCGCGACTAGCGGATCCTACAATGAGCAGTTCTTC. The entire variable domain, with the rest obtained from reference TRBV7-9 and TRBJ2-1, is as follows: DTGVSQNPRHKITKRGQNVTFRCDPISEHNRLYWYRQTLGQGPEFLTYFQNEAQLEKSRLLSDRFSAERPKGSFSTLEIQRTEQGDSAMYLCASSATSGSYNEQFFGPGTRLTVL.

V and J are TRBV30 and TRBJ1-1, with TRBD1 matching over 7 bases. V was clipped by 5 bases and J by 0 bases; unmatched bases: 9. Germline CDR1 is GTSNPN and CDR2 is SVGIG (reference sequence). The CDR3 covers 15 residues. The CDR3 nucleotides are TGTGCCTGGGAACCGGGACAGCTGGTGAACACTGAAGCTTTCTTT. This sequence encodes CAWEPGQLVNTEAFF.

CDR3 coding DNA: TGTGCCAGCAGCGTTTTCGAACAACCCTACAATGAGCAGTTCTTC. It is translated as CASSVFEQPYNEQFF. This rearrangement joins TRBV9 to TRBJ2-1; no reliable D call. Germline V gene sequence: CDR1 SGDLS, CDR2 YYNGEE. V lost 2 bases to trimming and J lost 2 bases, with 11 bases between them. CDR3 length equals 15 residues. Supplemented by reference TRBV9 and TRBJ2-1, the full variable domain reads DSGVTQTPKHLITATGQRVTLRCSPRSGDLSVYWYQQSLDQGLQFLIQYYNGEERAKGNILERFSAQQFPDLHSELNLSSLELGDSALYFCASSVFEQPYNEQFFGPGTRLTVL.

J is TRBJ1-5 and V is TRBV2; 10 positions match TRBD1. Germline V lookup: CDR1 SNHLY, CDR2 FYNNEI. J lost 5 bases, V lost 4 bases, and 5 bases had no gene match. The CDR3 covers 15 residues. For the CDR3, the DNA is TGTGCCAGCAGTGCCGGGACAGGGGTCGATCAGCCCCAGCATTTT. This encodes CASSAGTGVDQPQHF.

The J gene is TRBJ2-7, the V gene TRBV11-2; D gene ambiguous. CDR3 length: 15 residues. Germline CDR1 and CDR2: SGHAT and FQNNGV. Between the trimmed V and J ends, which lost 4 bases and 4 bases, there was a span of 17 bases. CDR3 residues: CASSSDPQSSYEQYF. The CDR3 nucleotides read TGTGCCAGCAGCTCAGACCCCCAGTCGTCGTACGAGCAGTACTTC.

The V call is TRBV6-5, the J call TRBJ1-6; perhaps TRBD1 as D (5 bases). The germline CDR1 and CDR2 sequences are MNHEY and SVGAGI. The ends were cut back, 8 bases at V and 6 bases at J, with 11 bases in the middle. The CDR3 covers 13 residues. CDR3 in DNA: TGTGCCAGCCGGGCAGGGTCTAATTCACCCCTCCACTTT. This translates into CASRAGSNSPLHF.

The chain employs TRBV15 and TRBJ1-1; perhaps TRBD1 as D (5 bases). The CDR3 runs 12 residues. The V gene lost 0 bases and the J gene lost 10 bases, with 9 bases spanning the gap. Per germline, CDR1 LNHNV and CDR2 YYDKDF (reference sequence). The CDR3 DNA follows: TGTGCCACCAGCAGAGATACGGGGGTAGCTTTCTTT. Translating it yields CATSRDTGVAFF.

This chain connects TRBV9 to TRBJ2-3; 7 bases align to TRBD2. The CDR3 is 15 residues long. Unmatched junction bases numbered 4, after V lost 1 base and J lost 2 bases. Germline CDR1 and CDR2: SGDLS and YYNGEE. CDR3 residues: CASSVSSGLTDTQYF. In DNA, the CDR3 is TGTGCCAGCAGCGTATCTAGCGGCCTCACAGATACGCAGTATTTT.